This T cell receptor beta chain was documented in a study of a mutant IDH1 vaccine in newly diagnosed glioma. The CDR3 extends over 15 amino acids. With 5 bases removed from V and 3 bases from J, the gap between germline ends came to 17 bases. From germline, CDR1 is MNHNS and CDR2 SASEGT. Time point noted: week 11, during vaccination. In every dose of vaccine, 300 ug of mutant IDH1 20-mer peptide was given alongside topical imiquimod. With respect to this clone: Antigen: not known.

The protocol was immunoSEQ multiplex PCR, while the TCRdb copy is restricted to in-frame clones and leaves out a portion. This sample has 57,000 or so clones, with roughly 80% found just once. This sequence was found in a man aged 25-40 years with glioma. The J gene is TRBJ2-7, the V gene TRBV6-1; D perhaps matches TRBD2 (6 bases). Source: PBMCs, taken from a glioma patient whose treatment included an IDH1 peptide vaccine. This chain's CDR3 is CASSPSLTGVYEQYF. CDR3 DNA sequence: TGTGCCAGCAGTCCCAGTTTGACGGGGGTCTACGAGCAGTACTTC.